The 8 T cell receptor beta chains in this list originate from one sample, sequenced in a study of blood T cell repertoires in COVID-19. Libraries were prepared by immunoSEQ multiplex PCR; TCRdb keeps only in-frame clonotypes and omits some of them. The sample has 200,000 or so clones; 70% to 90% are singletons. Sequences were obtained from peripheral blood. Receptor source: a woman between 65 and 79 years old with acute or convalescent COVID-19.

The CDR3 nucleotides read TGTGCCAGCAGCTTAGGAGGGACAGTCAATCAGCCCCAGCATTTT. Encoded protein: CASSLGGTVNQPQHF. The chain couples TRBV7-9 to TRBJ1-5; 7 bases agree with TRBD1. The CDR3 totals 15 residues. V lost 1 base and J lost 3; bases outside the gene matches: 3. Germline assignment: CDR1 SEHNR and CDR2 FQNEAQ (reference sequence).

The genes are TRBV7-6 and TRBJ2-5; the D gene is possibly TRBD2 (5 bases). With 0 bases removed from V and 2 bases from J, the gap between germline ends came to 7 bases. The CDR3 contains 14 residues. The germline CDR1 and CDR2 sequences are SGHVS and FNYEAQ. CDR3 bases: TGTGCCAGCAGCTTAGCGGAGGCTCAAGAGACCCAGTACTTC. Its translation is CASSLAEAQETQYF.

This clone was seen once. CDR3 sequence (DNA): TGCAGCGCCGAGGGGACAGGGGTAAATGAGCAGTTCTTC. This sequence encodes CSAEGTGVNEQFF. The chain carries TRBV29-1 and TRBJ2-1, with 10 bases that match TRBD1. This CDR3 spans 13 amino acids. Germline V CDR1 and CDR2: SQVTM, ANQGSEA. V trimming: 7 bases; J trimming: 7 bases; junction bases outside the gene matches: 7.

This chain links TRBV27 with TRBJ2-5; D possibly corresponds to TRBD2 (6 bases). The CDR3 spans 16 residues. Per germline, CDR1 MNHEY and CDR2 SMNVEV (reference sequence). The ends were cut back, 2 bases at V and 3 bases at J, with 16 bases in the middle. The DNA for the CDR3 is TGTGCCAGCAGTTTAGGCGCGGCTAGCGTAGAAGAGACCCAGTACTTC. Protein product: CASSLGAASVEETQYF.

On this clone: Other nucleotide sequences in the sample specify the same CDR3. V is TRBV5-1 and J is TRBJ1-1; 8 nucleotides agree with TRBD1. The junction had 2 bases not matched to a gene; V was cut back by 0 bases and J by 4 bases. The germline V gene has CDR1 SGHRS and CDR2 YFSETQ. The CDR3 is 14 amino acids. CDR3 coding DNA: TGCGCCAGCAGCTTGGCCGGACAGGGCACTGAAGCTTTCTTT. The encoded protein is CASSLAGQGTEAFF.

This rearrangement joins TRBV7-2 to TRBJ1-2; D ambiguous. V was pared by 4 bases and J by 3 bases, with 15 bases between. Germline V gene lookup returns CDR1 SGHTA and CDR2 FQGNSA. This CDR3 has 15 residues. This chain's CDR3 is CASSSHGSGDYGYTF. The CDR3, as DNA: TGTGCCAGCAGCTCACACGGGTCCGGAGACTATGGCTACACCTTC.

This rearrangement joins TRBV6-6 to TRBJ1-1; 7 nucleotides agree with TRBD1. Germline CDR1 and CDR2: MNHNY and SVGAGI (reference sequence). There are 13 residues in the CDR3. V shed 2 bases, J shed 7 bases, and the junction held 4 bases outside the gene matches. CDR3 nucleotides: TGTGCCAGCAGTTACCCCGGGACAGTTGAAGCTTTCTTT. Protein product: CASSYPGTVEAFF.

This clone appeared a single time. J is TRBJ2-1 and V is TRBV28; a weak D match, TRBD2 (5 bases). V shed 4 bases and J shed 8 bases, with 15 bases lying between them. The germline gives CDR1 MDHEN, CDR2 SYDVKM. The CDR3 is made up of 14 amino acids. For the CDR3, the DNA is TGTGCCAGCAGTTCTAGCCGGACTGGGGATGAGCAGTTCTTC. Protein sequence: CASSSSRTGDEQFF.